This T cell receptor beta chain came from a study of blood T cell repertoires in COVID-19. Study-level background: T cells, B-cell-depleted T cells, or PBMCs provided the cDNA or gDNA that served as material.

To note about this clone: This specimen includes other DNA sequences encoding the same CDR3.

Only in-frame clones appear in the TCRdb table, and some are missing; sequencing was by immunoSEQ multiplex PCR. In the table there are roughly 70,000 clones, more than 60% of which are singletons. The CDR3 sequence is 16 residues long. Trimming removed 5 bases from V and 0 bases from J; junction bases left unmatched: 6. Germline V gene data show CDR1 as SGDLS and CDR2 as YYNGEE. Sequenced input: peripheral blood. This TCR came from a man in his sixties with acute or convalescent COVID-19. V gene TRBV9 combines with J gene TRBJ2-1; 9 bases are a match to TRBD2. The DNA for the CDR3 is TGTGCCAGCAGTCGTAGCGGGAGCTACTCCTACAATGAGCAGTTCTTC. Translating gives CASSRSGSYSYNEQFF.